This T cell receptor beta chain was retrieved from a study of T cell responses to AZD1222 COVID-19 vaccine. Whole-study results and caveats: Baseline seropositives among AZD1222 recipients totaled only six or seven. A reported finding is that nearly half of spike-specific TCRs target unmutated variant regions.

With 6 bases removed from V and 7 bases from J, the gap between germline ends came to 25 bases. From germline, CDR1 is KGHSH and CDR2 LQKENI. The CDR3 sequence is 18 residues long. This clone was counted a few times. Its antigen is still unknown. Libraries were prepared by immunoSEQ multiplex PCR; TCRdb keeps only in-frame clonotypes and omits some of them. This sample yields approximately 120,000 clones, of which 88% are seen a single time; around 6% belongs to the top ten. The starting material was peripheral blood, obtained on day 0 of AZD1222 vaccination. The rearrangement links TRBV18 to TRBJ1-6, with D possibly being TRBD1 (6 bases). The TCR comes from an adult in good health. CDR3 DNA sequence: TGTGCCAGCTCTCCGAGGAGACAGGACGAATTGGGGAATTCACCCCTCCACTTT. Its protein is CASSPRRQDELGNSPLHF. Full variable domain (rest looked up from reference TRBV18 and TRBJ1-6): NAGVMQNPRHLVRRRGQEARLRCSPMKGHSHVYWYRQLPEEGLKFMVYLQKENIIDESGMPKERFSAEFPKEGPSILRIQQVVRGDSAAYFCASSPRRQDELGNSPLHFGNGTRLTVT.